Below, 6 T cell receptor beta chains from the same sample are listed, as sequenced in a study of patients and donors after allogeneic stem cell transplantation. TCRdb passed the RT-PCR reads through MiXCR, listing each CDR3 protein once. The table has more than 850,000 distinct CDR3 sequences, 18% seen once. The sequencing sample was made of blood, either unsorted or a sorted T cell fraction (not recorded which). The receptors come from a human donor who was either an allogeneic HSCT recipient or a stem cell or donor lymphocyte infusion donor (not recorded which). It is not recorded whose cells these are; they may come from a transplant donor.

J is TRBJ2-2 and V is TRBV2; D ambiguous. CDR1 is SNHLY and CDR2 is FYNNEI in the germline V gene. This CDR3 is 14 amino acids long. The V end was cut by 4 bases, the J end by 2 bases, with 8 bases between. This chain's CDR3 is CASSGQANTGELFF. The CDR3 region has the DNA TGTGCCAGCAGTGGGCAGGCAAACACCGGGGAGCTGTTTTTT.

V gene TRBV30 combines with J gene TRBJ1-5; a weak D match, TRBD1 (5 bases). The CDR3 consists of 13 residues. V lost 2 bases and J 2 bases, leaving 7 bases between the germline ends. Germline V CDR1 and CDR2: GTSNPN, SVGIG (reference sequence). CDR3 amino acids: CAWSTGGNQPQHF. CDR3 in DNA: TGTGCCTGGAGTACAGGCGGCAATCAGCCCCAGCATTTT.

V and J are TRBV6-2 or TRBV6-3 and TRBJ2-1; D may be TRBD1 (6 bases). This CDR3 has 15 amino acids. Looked up from germline, CDR1 is MNHEY and CDR2 is SVGEGT. Trimming shortened V by 7 bases and J by 0 bases, and 13 bases separated the two germline ends. CDR3 in DNA: TGTGCCAGCAAAGTAGGGACACGCTCCTACAATGAGCAGTTCTTC. Amino acid sequence: CASKVGTRSYNEQFF.

Only a few counts were recorded for this clonotype. This chain uses TRBV6-1 with TRBJ1-1, with D perhaps matching TRBD1 (6 bases). Deletions cut 1 base from V and 3 bases from J, with 6 bases between. Germline lookup yields CDR1 MNHNS and CDR2 SASEGT. The CDR3 runs 13 residues. In DNA, the CDR3 is TGTGCCAGCAGTGAAGGGGGGCACACTGAAGCTTTCTTT. Amino acid sequence: CASSEGGHTEAFF.

The V gene is TRBV12-3 or TRBV12-4, the J gene TRBJ1-1; D possibly corresponds to TRBD1 (5 bases). V was shortened by 2 bases and J by 6 bases, with 10 bases between the two germline ends. The CDR3 consists of 13 residues. The CDR3: CASSLSRVSEAFF. CDR3 sequence (DNA): TGTGCCAGCAGTTTATCCAGGGTATCTGAAGCTTTCTTT.

The rearrangement links TRBV7-2 to TRBJ2-3; 11 bases are shared with TRBD2. The J segment lost 2 bases and the V segment lost 5 bases, leaving 6 bases of the junction unmatched. CDR1 and CDR2 from the germline V gene are SGHTA and FQGNSA. CDR3 length: 16 amino acids. The CDR3 sequence: CASSLPSGGPTDTQYF. The DNA for the CDR3 is TGTGCCAGCAGCCTTCCTAGCGGGGGGCCCACAGATACGCAGTATTTT.